Shown below are 21 T cell receptor beta chains from a single sample sequenced in a study of blood T cell repertoires in COVID-19. Generated by immunoSEQ multiplex PCR, the TCRdb table keeps only in-frame clones and is missing some. The sample shows approximately 250,000 clones, around four fifths of them seen only once. Sequenced input: PBMCs or T cells enriched from blood (not recorded which). These receptors all come from a man aged 25-45 years with acute COVID-19.

The chain's CDR3 is CASSRTLNRVGNQPQHF. The CDR3 DNA reads TGTGCCAGCAGCCGTACCCTGAACAGGGTCGGCAATCAGCCCCAGCATTTT. This sequence joins TRBV6-2 or TRBV6-3 and TRBJ1-5; D may be TRBD1 (6 bases). The germline gives CDR1 MNHEY, CDR2 SVGEGT. With 6 bases removed from V and 2 bases from J, the gap between germline ends came to 20 bases. The CDR3 is 17 amino acids.

The gene calls are TRBV12-3 or TRBV12-4 and TRBJ1-2; D might be TRBD1 (6 bases). The CDR3 sequence is 13 residues long. Deletions cut 5 bases from V and 8 bases from J, with 15 bases between. CDR3 bases: TGTGCCAGCAGTCCCGGACAGCGGGAAGGCTACACCTTC. It specifies CASSPGQREGYTF.

The chain uses TRBV7-2 and TRBJ1-2; 10 bases are shared with TRBD1. The CDR3 extends over 15 amino acids. The V and J ends lost 5 bases and 3 bases, in that order; junction bases with no gene match: 6. Looked up from germline, CDR1 is SGHTA and CDR2 is FQGNSA. In nucleotides, the CDR3 is TGTGCCAGCAGCCCCAGACAGGGGGCTGACTATGGCTACACCTTC. Translated, it gives CASSPRQGADYGYTF.

The J gene is TRBJ1-5, the V gene TRBV24-1; D is unclear. From germline, CDR1 is KGHDR and CDR2 SFDVKD. CDR3 length: 16 residues. V lost 4 bases, J lost 0 bases, and 12 bases lay in between. The CDR3 here is CATSDATSGSNQPQHF. CDR3 in DNA: TGTGCCACCAGTGACGCAACTTCGGGTAGCAATCAGCCCCAGCATTTT.

The chain joins TRBV6-5 to TRBJ2-1; 11 nucleotides align to TRBD1. CDR3 size: 15 residues. Germline assignment: CDR1 MNHEY and CDR2 SVGAGI. J gave up 6 bases and V 5 bases, and 6 bases lay outside the gene matches. In nucleotides, the CDR3 is TGTGCCAGCAGTCTGACCGGGACAGGGGGCAATGAGCAGTTCTTC. Its protein product is CASSLTGTGGNEQFF.

This chain uses TRBV18 with TRBJ2-7; unclear D gene. The length of the CDR3 is 17 residues. V was pared by 2 bases and J by 2 bases, with 19 bases between. Germline CDR1 and CDR2: KGHSH and LQKENI. The CDR3 loop reads CASSPGGKALFPYEQYV. The DNA for the CDR3 is TGTGCCAGCTCACCAGGCGGTAAGGCACTCTTCCCCTACGAGCAGTACGTC.

This clone was recorded only once. The chain has TRBV5-4 and TRBJ1-4; TRBD1 might be the D (5 bases). V was clipped by 3 bases and J by 7 bases, with 13 bases between them. Per germline, CDR1 SGHNT and CDR2 YYREEE (reference sequence). CDR3 size: 14 residues. In DNA form, the CDR3 reads TGTGCCAGCAGCTCAGGGACTCTGAGTGAAAAACTGTTTTTT. It encodes CASSSGTLSEKLFF.

The V gene is TRBV25-1, the J gene TRBJ1-1, with TRBD1 identical over 8 bases. The CDR3 spans 13 residues. The J segment lost 9 bases and the V segment lost 3 bases, leaving 6 bases of the junction unmatched. Germline-derived CDR1 and CDR2 are MGHDK and SYGVNS. CDR3 sequence: CASSDRGLMKAFF. CDR3 DNA sequence: TGTGCCAGCAGTGACAGGGGGCTCATGAAAGCTTTCTTT.

This clone was seen just once. This sequence joins TRBV4-3 and TRBJ1-2, with D perhaps TRBD1 (6 bases). The CDR3 loop spans 14 amino acids. Germline CDR1 and CDR2: LGHNA and YSLEER. V lost 4 bases and J lost 0, with 9 bases in between. This CDR3 is CASSPWTANYGYTF. CDR3 sequence (DNA): TGCGCCAGCAGCCCTTGGACAGCTAACTATGGCTACACCTTC.

This rearrangement joins TRBV7-2 to TRBJ2-1; no clear D gene. The CDR3 covers 13 residues. CDR1 and CDR2 from the germline V gene are SGHTA and FQGNSA. V was clipped by 5 bases and J by 3 bases, with 8 bases between them. The CDR3 protein is CASSLPVYNEQFF. CDR3 bases: TGTGCCAGCAGCCTCCCGGTCTACAATGAGCAGTTCTTC.

Concerning this clone itself: Distinct nucleotide sequences in the sample also encode this CDR3. The chain couples TRBV24-1 to TRBJ1-1, with a possible D match to TRBD1 (5 bases). Germline V gene data show CDR1 as KGHDR and CDR2 as SFDVKD. Trimming cost V 4 bases and J 4 bases, with 6 bases left between them. The CDR3 loop spans 12 amino acids. CDR3 region: CATSEGGTEAFF. The CDR3 DNA is TGTGCCACCAGTGAGGGGGGCACTGAAGCTTTCTTT.

The J gene is TRBJ2-7, the V gene TRBV15; D remains unclear. V was pared by 0 bases and J by 2 bases, with 8 bases between. Germline V gene data show CDR1 as LNHNV and CDR2 as YYDKDF (reference sequence). CDR3 length: 14 amino acids. CDR3 DNA: TGTGCCACCAGCAGAGACCACGGTGCCTACGAGCAGTACGTC. This encodes CATSRDHGAYEQYV.

The rearrangement uses TRBV6-5 and TRBJ2-3; 9 nucleotides align to TRBD2. This CDR3 contains 15 residues. V gave up 5 bases and J gave up 6 bases; unmatched junction bases: 9. Germline V gene sequence: CDR1 MNHEY, CDR2 SVGAGI. The CDR3 DNA reads as TGTGCCAGCAGTACGATAGCGGGAGCCAAGGATACGCAGTATTTT. It is translated as CASSTIAGAKDTQYF.

The V gene is TRBV5-4, the J gene TRBJ2-5; no clear D. Trimming shortened V by 0 bases and J by 3 bases, and 9 bases separated the two germline ends. The CDR3 covers 14 residues. Per germline, CDR1 SGHNT and CDR2 YYREEE (reference sequence). The chain's CDR3 is CASSLVESKETQYF. CDR3 bases: TGTGCCAGCAGCTTGGTGGAGAGCAAAGAGACCCAGTACTTC.

J is TRBJ2-3 and V is TRBV10-3, with 7 bases identical to TRBD2. The V segment lost 6 bases and the J segment 1 base; nucleotides outside the gene matches: 10. Germline CDR1 reads ENHRY; CDR2 reads SYGVKD. The CDR3 runs to 16 residues. Here the CDR3 reads CAISPAAGSRTDTQYF. The DNA of the CDR3 is TGTGCCATCAGCCCTGCAGCGGGGTCTCGCACAGATACGCAGTATTTT.

The chain couples TRBV7-9 to TRBJ2-5, with D possibly being TRBD1 (5 bases). The CDR3 length is 14 residues. V gave up 3 bases and J gave up 2 bases, with 10 bases separating them. Germline assignment: CDR1 SEHNR and CDR2 FQNEAQ (reference sequence). The DNA of the CDR3 is TGTGCCAGCAGCTTTTGGGGCGAGCAAGAGACCCAGTACTTC. Protein product: CASSFWGEQETQYF.

The CDR3 reads CASSSGHFTGANTGELFF. In nucleotides, the CDR3 is TGTGCCAGCTCAAGCGGACATTTTACAGGGGCCAACACCGGGGAGCTGTTTTTT. The chain recombines TRBV18 with TRBJ2-2, with TRBD1 matching over 7 bases. With 5 bases clipped from V and 2 bases from J, the junction kept 14 bases outside the gene matches. The CDR3 runs to 18 residues. Germline V gene sequence: CDR1 KGHSH, CDR2 LQKENI. Combining the CDR3 with reference TRBV18 and TRBJ2-2 gives the whole variable domain NAGVMQNPRHLVRRRGQEARLRCSPMKGHSHVYWYRQLPEEGLKFMVYLQKENIIDESGMPKERFSAEFPKEGPSILRIQQVVRGDSAAYFCASSSGHFTGANTGELFFGEGSRLTVL.

The chain recombines TRBV29-1 with TRBJ2-7, with 9 bases identical to TRBD1. Germline V gene lookup returns CDR1 SQVTM and CDR2 ANQGSEA. The ends lost 1 base at V and 7 bases at J; junction bases unmatched: 5. The CDR3 spans 13 residues. The CDR3: CSVEVQGAWEQYV. CDR3 coding DNA: TGCAGCGTTGAAGTACAGGGGGCGTGGGAGCAGTACGTC.

The V gene is TRBV3-1 (or the pseudogene TRBV3-2), the J gene TRBJ1-2; TRBD1 is a possible D gene (6 bases). Trimming left V 3 bases short and J 4 bases short, with 9 bases between. Germline V CDR1 and CDR2: LGHDT, YNNKEL (reference sequence). The CDR3 contains 13 residues. The CDR3 sequence: CASSQTGPYGYTF. The CDR3 DNA follows: TGTGCCAGCAGCCAGACAGGTCCCTATGGCTACACCTTC.

This clone appeared once. V and J are TRBV6-5 and TRBJ2-3; 7 nucleotides line up with TRBD2. Per germline, CDR1 MNHEY and CDR2 SVGAGI. This CDR3 has 15 residues. After removal of 2 bases from V and 6 bases from J, the junction contained 8 bases not matched to a gene. The CDR3 protein is CASSYSGLVADTQYF. The CDR3 DNA follows: TGTGCCAGCAGTTACAGCGGACTAGTTGCCGATACGCAGTATTTT.

This clone occurred a few times. The chain carries TRBV6-4 and TRBJ2-1; 14 bases align to TRBD2. Germline trimming cut 5 bases from V and 2 bases from J; bases unmatched to any gene: 11. Looked up from germline, CDR1 is MRHNA and CDR2 is SNTAGT. The CDR3 has 19 residues. CDR3 in amino acids: CASSKGGGLAGATYNEQFF. The CDR3 region has the DNA TGTGCCAGCAGTAAAGGTGGGGGACTAGCGGGAGCAACCTACAATGAGCAGTTCTTC.